This T cell receptor beta chain was sequenced during a study of spatial heterogeneity in lung cancer. Turning to the study itself: The donors were some 70 patients with non-small cell lung cancer that was early-stage and untreated. Available follow-up PBMC samples were sequenced, at a median of about two years post-resection.

Trimming at V came to 6 bases and at J to 6 bases, leaving 3 bases not matched to a gene. Germline CDR1 is SQVTM and CDR2 is ANQGSEA. The CDR3 length is 13 residues. One entry per CDR3 protein results from TCRdb running MiXCR on the 5' RACE reads. The top ten clones hold about 40% of a sample with about 20,000 distinct CDR3 sequences, 8% to 10% of them seen once. This clonotype was counted only a few times. Time point: blood at routine non-recurrence follow-up after resection. The sample consisted of PBMCs, taken at follow-up. The TCR comes from a female donor with early-stage non-small cell lung cancer. This sequence joins TRBV29-1 and TRBJ2-7, with TRBD2 matching 15 bases. CDR3 residues: CSVGTSGRREQYF. In nucleotides, the CDR3 is TGCAGCGTGGGGACTAGCGGGAGGCGCGAGCAGTACTTC.